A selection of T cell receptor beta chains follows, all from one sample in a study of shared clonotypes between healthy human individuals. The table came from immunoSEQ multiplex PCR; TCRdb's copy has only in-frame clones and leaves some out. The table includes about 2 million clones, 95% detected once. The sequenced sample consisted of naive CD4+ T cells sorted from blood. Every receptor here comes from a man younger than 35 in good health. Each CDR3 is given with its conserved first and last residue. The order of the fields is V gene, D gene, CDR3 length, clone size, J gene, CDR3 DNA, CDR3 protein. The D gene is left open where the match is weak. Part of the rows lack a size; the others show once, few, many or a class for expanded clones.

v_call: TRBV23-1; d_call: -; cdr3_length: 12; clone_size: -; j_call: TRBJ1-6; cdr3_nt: TGCGCCAGCAGTCAATCGTGCTCACCCCTCCACTTT; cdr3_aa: CASSQSCSPLHF
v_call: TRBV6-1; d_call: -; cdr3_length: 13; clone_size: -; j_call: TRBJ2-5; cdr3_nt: TGTGCCAGCAGTTCAGGCTTGCAAGAGACCCAGTACTTC; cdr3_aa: CASSSGLQETQYF
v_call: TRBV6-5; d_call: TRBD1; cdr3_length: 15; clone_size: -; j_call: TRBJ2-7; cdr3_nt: TGTGCCAGCAGAAGATCCGTACAGGGGGCAAGGGAGCAGTACTTC; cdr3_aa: CASRRSVQGAREQYF
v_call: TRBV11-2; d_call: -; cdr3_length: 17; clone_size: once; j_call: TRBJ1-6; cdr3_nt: TGTGCCAGCAGCGCACACCCCCGGACTAATAGGGATTCACCCCTCCACTTT; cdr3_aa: CASSAHPRTNRDSPLHF
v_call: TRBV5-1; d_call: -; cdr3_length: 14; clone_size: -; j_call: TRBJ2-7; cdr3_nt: TGCGCCAGCAGCTTCACAACTAGCTCCTACGAGCAGTACTTC; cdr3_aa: CASSFTTSSYEQYF
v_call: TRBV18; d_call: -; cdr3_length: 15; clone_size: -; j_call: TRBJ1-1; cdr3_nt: TGTGCCAGCTCAAAGGGTGGAGTGGGGAACACTGAAGCTTTCTTT; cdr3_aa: CASSKGGVGNTEAFF
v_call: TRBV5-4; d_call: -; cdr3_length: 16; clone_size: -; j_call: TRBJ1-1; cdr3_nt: TGTGCCAGCAGCTTGGGGCAGGGGATGATGAACACTGAAGCTTTCTTT; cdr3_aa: CASSLGQGMMNTEAFF
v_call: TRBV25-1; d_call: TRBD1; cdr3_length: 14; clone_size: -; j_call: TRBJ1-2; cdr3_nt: TGTGCCAGCAGTGCTGAACAGGGGAACTATGGCTACACCTTC; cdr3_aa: CASSAEQGNYGYTF
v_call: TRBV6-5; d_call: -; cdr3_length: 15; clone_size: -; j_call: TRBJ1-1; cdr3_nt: TGTGCCAGCAGTTACGACTCCTCGGGGAACACTGAAGCTTTCTTT; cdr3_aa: CASSYDSSGNTEAFF
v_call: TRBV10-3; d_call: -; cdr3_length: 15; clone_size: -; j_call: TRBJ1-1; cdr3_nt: TGTGCCATCAGTGAGGCGTTGATCGAGAACACTGAAGCTTTCTTT; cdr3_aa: CAISEALIENTEAFF
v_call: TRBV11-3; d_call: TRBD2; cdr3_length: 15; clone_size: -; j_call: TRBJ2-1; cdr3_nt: TGTGCCAGCAGCCCGGGACTAGCGGTTCACAATGAGCAGTTCTTC; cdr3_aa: CASSPGLAVHNEQFF
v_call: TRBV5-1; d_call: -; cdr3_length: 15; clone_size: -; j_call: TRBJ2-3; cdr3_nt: TGCGCCAGCAGCCCCCGGCCAGGGCCGGGAGATACGCAGTATTTT; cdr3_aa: CASSPRPGPGDTQYF
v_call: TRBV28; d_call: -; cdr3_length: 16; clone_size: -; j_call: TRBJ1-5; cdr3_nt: TGTGCCAGCAGTTTTCCGGTGGGGGCTAGCAATCAGCCCCAGCATTTT; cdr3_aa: CASSFPVGASNQPQHF